Listed below are T cell receptor beta chains from one sample, sequenced in a study of T cell responses to AZD1222 COVID-19 vaccine. Only in-frame clones appear in the TCRdb table, and some are missing; sequencing was by immunoSEQ multiplex PCR. The sample consists of about 130,000 clones, around 85% of them appearing once. The sequencing here drew on peripheral blood, taken on day 0 of AZD1222 vaccination. These TCRs come from an adult in good health. The CDR3 runs from the conserved cysteine through the conserved F or W. A D gene is named only where the DNA matches it firmly. Size values are once, few and many counts, or a class for expanded clones, and some rows have none.

>TRBJ1-5|-|TRBV19|-
CASSRNQPQHF
TGTGCCAGTAGCCGGAATCAGCCCCAGCATTTT
>TRBJ2-1|few|TRBV10-3|TRBD1
CAISPGQGLVNEQFF
TGTGCCATCAGTCCGGGACAGGGGTTGGTCAATGAGCAGTTCTTC
>TRBJ1-5|once|TRBV5-6|-
CASSDTAKGGNQPQHF
TGTGCCAGCAGCGATACCGCCAAAGGGGGCAATCAGCCCCAGCATTTT
>TRBJ1-2|-|TRBV18|-
CASSRQPGTNQGYTF
TGTGCCAGCTCACGTCAACCAGGGACAAATCAGGGCTACACCTTC
>TRBJ1-5|-|TRBV28|TRBD1
CASSGSGQGNQPQHF
TGTGCCAGCAGTGGCTCGGGACAGGGGAATCAGCCCCAGCATTTT
>TRBJ2-1|once|TRBV2|TRBD2
CASSSTSGGNNEQFF
TGTGCCAGCAGTTCCACTAGCGGGGGGAACAATGAGCAGTTCTTC
>TRBJ2-1|-|TRBV24-1|-
CATSDARGRWQFF
TGTGCCACCAGTGACGCACGGGGGAGATGGCAGTTCTTC
>TRBJ2-1|-|TRBV5-1|-
CASSYSREQFF
TGCGCCAGCAGCTACTCTAGGGAGCAGTTCTTC
>TRBJ1-1|-|TRBV5-1|-
CASSLGREWGTEAFF
TGCGCCAGCAGCTTGGGAAGGGAATGGGGCACTGAAGCTTTCTTT
>TRBJ1-2|-|TRBV7-9|-
CASSTGQYYGYTF
TGTGCCAGCAGCACCGGACAGTACTATGGCTACACCTTC
>TRBJ1-2|-|TRBV28|-
CASSSRLGGYTF
TGTGCCAGCAGTTCCAGACTGGGAGGCTACACCTTC
>TRBJ2-7|-|TRBV3-1/TRBV3-2|-
CASSQASGSYEQYF
TGTGCCAGCAGCCAAGCCTCAGGTTCCTACGAGCAGTACTTC
>TRBJ1-4|-|TRBV6-5|-
CASSFSGTYEKLFF
TGTGCCAGCAGTTTTTCCGGGACGTATGAAAAACTGTTTTTT
>TRBJ1-3|-|TRBV15|-
CATSGARTDSSGNTIYF
TGTGCCACCAGCGGAGCTCGGACGGACAGCTCTGGAAACACCATATATTTT
>TRBJ2-3|-|TRBV9|-
CASSPWAGGGTDTQYF
TGTGCCAGCAGCCCATGGGCTGGGGGAGGTACCGATACGCAGTATTTT
>TRBJ1-4|-|TRBV4-2|-
CASRPGGSINEKLFF
TGTGCCAGCAGACCCGGGGGCAGTATTAATGAAAAACTGTTTTTT
>TRBJ2-7|-|TRBV15|TRBD1
CATSSPGQGRYEQYF
TGTGCCACCAGCAGCCCGGGACAGGGTAGGTACGAGCAGTACTTC
>TRBJ1-3|-|TRBV6-5|-
CASSYGRGPRGNTIYF
TGTGCCAGCAGTTACGGGCGAGGCCCGAGGGGAAACACCATATATTTT
>TRBJ2-3|-|TRBV27|TRBD2
CASRPSGAGLNTQYF
TGTGCCAGCAGACCTAGCGGGGCTGGTCTGAATACGCAGTATTTT
>TRBJ1-5|-|TRBV10-3|-
CAISGKGQGGQPQHF
TGTGCCATCAGTGGTAAGGGTCAGGGAGGTCAGCCCCAGCATTTT
>TRBJ1-4|-|TRBV4-2|-
CASSQEWDNEKLFF
TGTGCCAGCAGCCAAGAGTGGGATAATGAAAAACTGTTTTTT
>TRBJ1-5|-|TRBV19|-
CASSNRDSNQPQHF
TGTGCCAGTAGTAACCGGGACAGCAATCAGCCCCAGCATTTT
>TRBJ1-2|-|TRBV11-2|-
CASSLIPPGYGYTF
TGTGCCAGCAGCTTAATCCCCCCCGGCTATGGCTACACCTTC
>TRBJ1-5|-|TRBV9|-
CASSVGGEYSNQPQHF
TGTGCCAGCAGCGTAGGTGGAGAGTATAGCAATCAGCCCCAGCATTTT
>TRBJ1-6|-|TRBV7-9|-
CASSRENSPLHF
TGTGCCAGCAGCCGGGAGAATTCACCCCTCCACTTT
>TRBJ1-1|-|TRBV6-5|TRBD1
CASSRTGGTEAFF
TGTGCCAGCAGCCGGACAGGGGGCACTGAAGCTTTCTTT